The TCR beta chain described here comes from a study of beta chain features in type 1 diabetes. This clone was seen only once. Investigators reverse transcribed all isolated RNA, so they sequenced expressed TCRB transcripts. The protocol was immunoSEQ multiplex PCR, while the TCRdb copy is restricted to in-frame clones and leaves out a portion. The sample lists about 320,000 clones; 13% to 15% were seen once. V lost 3 bases and J lost 0; bases outside the gene matches: 1. Germline V gives CDR1 SGHTA, CDR2 FQGNSA. The CDR3 is 15 residues long. The sequencing input was central memory CD4+ T cells from blood. This sequence was found in a man aged 25-45 years in good health. The chain joins TRBV7-2 to TRBJ2-1; 8 nucleotides line up with TRBD2. The CDR3 loop reads CASSFSGNSYNEQFF. CDR3 nucleotides: TGTGCCAGCAGCTTTAGCGGGAACTCCTACAATGAGCAGTTCTTC. Drawing the rest from reference TRBV7-2 and TRBJ2-1, the complete variable domain is GAGVSQSPSNKVTEKGKDVELRCDPISGHTALYWYRQSLGQGLEFLIYFQGNSAPDKSGLPSDRFSAERTGGSVSTLTIQRTQQEDSAVYLCASSFSGNSYNEQFFGPGTRLTVL.